The 20 T cell receptor beta chains given below trace back to one sample, sequenced in a study of blood T cell repertoires in COVID-19 (dated by TCRdb to the early 2020s). Libraries came from the immunoSEQ multiplex PCR assay. TCRdb took over this immuneACCESS table, retaining in-frame rearrangements with V and J assigned. Such tables are incomplete; in checked studies, under half of the missing clones stem from an unresolved V gene, and the remainder is unexplained. For this sample there are some 39,000 clones; around 85% appear just once. The ten biggest clones cover about 4.1% of the sample. The sample comprised peripheral blood. These receptors were obtained from a man in his sixties with acute or convalescent COVID-19.

The rearrangement links TRBV19 to TRBJ2-2; 10 bases align to TRBD1. From germline, CDR1 is LNHDA and CDR2 SQIVND (reference sequence). Trimming cost V 6 bases and J 2 bases; bases outside gene matches: 12. The CDR3 is 18 residues long. The CDR3 spells CASSRTRTGGLNTGELFF. The CDR3 DNA sequence: TGTGCCAGTAGCCGCACCCGGACAGGGGGACTCAACACCGGGGAGCTGTTTTTT.

This clone was detected only a few times. The chain combines TRBV18 with TRBJ2-1, with a weak D call TRBD2 (5 bases). V was pared by 0 bases and J by 0 bases, with 12 bases between. Germline CDR1 is KGHSH and CDR2 is LQKENI. The CDR3 length is 17 residues. CDR3 loop: CASSPPRAASSYNEQFF. For the CDR3, the DNA is TGTGCCAGCTCACCACCGAGGGCAGCAAGCTCCTACAATGAGCAGTTCTTC.

The V call is TRBV6-1, the J call TRBJ2-3, with 9 positions matching TRBD2. Unmatched junction bases numbered 10, after V lost 2 bases and J lost 4 bases. This CDR3 spans 17 amino acids. Per the germline V gene, CDR1 is MNHNS and CDR2 is SASEGT. CDR3 sequence (DNA): TGTGCCAGCAGTGAACGCGGGGGGGCCGTGTCCCCAGATACGCAGTATTTT. It encodes CASSERGGAVSPDTQYF.

The table lists this clone with a count of one. As DNA, the CDR3 is TGTGCCAGCAGTTACGAGCGGAACACTGAAGCTTTCTTT. Protein sequence: CASSYERNTEAFF. The chain couples TRBV6-5 to TRBJ1-1; no firm D call. The CDR3 has 13 amino acids. V was pared by 2 bases and J by 1 base, with 5 bases between. Germline-derived CDR1 and CDR2 are MNHEY and SVGAGI.

Here the CDR3 reads CASSQQTEPGELFF. In DNA form, the CDR3 reads TGTGCCAGCAGCCAGCAGACGGAGCCCGGGGAGCTGTTTTTT. The chain links TRBV11-3 to TRBJ2-2; D is undetermined. Looked up from germline, CDR1 is SGHNT and CDR2 is YENEEA. This CDR3 has 14 residues. Trimming removed 5 bases from V and 6 bases from J, with 13 bases in between.

This chain uses TRBV18 with TRBJ2-3; D gene uncertain. Germline CDR1 and CDR2: KGHSH and LQKENI. The CDR3 runs to 15 residues. V was trimmed by 3 bases and J by 0 bases, leaving 10 bases between them. The chain's CDR3 is CASSPLVISTDTQYF. The CDR3 coding sequence is TGTGCCAGCTCACCGCTAGTGATTAGCACAGATACGCAGTATTTT.

The rearrangement joins TRBV7-9 to TRBJ1-5; D is undetermined. The V gene lost 8 bases and the J gene lost 0 bases, with 11 bases spanning the gap. Germline lookup yields CDR1 SEHNR and CDR2 FQNEAQ (reference sequence). CDR3 length: 14 amino acids. CDR3 amino acids: CASSSQVSNQPQHF. In DNA, the CDR3 is TGTGCCAGCTCGAGTCAGGTTAGCAATCAGCCCCAGCATTTT.

The CDR3 loop reads CASRAGAANEKLFF. CDR3 in DNA: TGTGCCAGCAGGGCAGGGGCGGCTAATGAAAAACTGTTTTTT. V gene TRBV6-5 combines with J gene TRBJ1-4; D perhaps matches TRBD1 (6 bases). V was pared by 6 bases and J by 3 bases, with 11 bases between. CDR1 and CDR2 from the germline V gene are MNHEY and SVGAGI. This CDR3 has 14 amino acids.

V is TRBV29-1 and J is TRBJ2-2, with no clear D. CDR3 length: 12 amino acids. V lost 3 bases, J lost 8 bases, and 10 bases lay in between. Germline assignment: CDR1 SQVTM and CDR2 ANQGSEA. The CDR3 sequence is CSVEGPPGELFF. CDR3 nucleotides: TGCAGCGTTGAGGGCCCACCGGGGGAGCTGTTTTTT.

The V gene is TRBV4-3, the J gene TRBJ1-1; maybe TRBD1 (6 bases). The germline V gene encodes CDR1 LGHNA and CDR2 YSLEER. The CDR3 consists of 15 residues. The V gene lost 1 base and the J gene lost 5 bases, with 14 bases spanning the gap. The CDR3 bases are TGCGCCAGCAGCCAAGCGGGGCTGAGGGGGACTGAAGCTTTCTTT. Translation gives CASSQAGLRGTEAFF.

V and J are TRBV18 and TRBJ2-1, with D possibly being TRBD2 (5 bases). CDR3 length: 12 amino acids. Germline CDR1 reads KGHSH; CDR2 reads LQKENI. V lost 5 bases and J 8 bases, leaving 10 bases between the germline ends. The CDR3 DNA sequence: TGTGCCAGCTCAGAGGGAGTGGATGAGCAGTTCTTC. This gives the protein CASSEGVDEQFF.

V and J are TRBV28 and TRBJ1-6, with a tentative D call TRBD1 (6 bases). V lost 5 bases and J lost 5, with 10 bases in between. The CDR3 is 14 amino acids. CDR1 is MDHEN, CDR2 SYDVKM, per germline. DNA of the CDR3: TGTGCCAGCAGTCGACAGGCCAATAATTCACCCCTCCACTTT. Encoded protein: CASSRQANNSPLHF. Full variable domain (missing parts from reference TRBV28 and TRBJ1-6): DVKVTQSSRYLVKRTGEKVFLECVQDMDHENMFWYRQDPGLGLRLIYFSYDVKMKEKGDIPEGYSVSREKKERFSLILESASTNQTSMYLCASSRQANNSPLHFGNGTRLTVT.

The chain couples TRBV7-2 to TRBJ1-6; D gene ambiguous. Between the trimmed V and J ends, which lost 5 bases and 9 bases, there was a span of 11 bases. The CDR3 totals 13 residues. Germline V gives CDR1 SGHTA, CDR2 FQGNSA. The DNA for the CDR3 is TGTGCCAGCAGCCCCGATGGAGTTTCACCCCTCCACTTT. This sequence encodes CASSPDGVSPLHF.

The chain links TRBV3-1 (or the pseudogene TRBV3-2) to TRBJ2-7, with a tentative D call TRBD2 (6 bases). This CDR3 has 14 amino acids. Germline values: CDR1 LGHDT, CDR2 YNNKEL (reference sequence). V shed 4 bases and J shed 0 bases, with 10 bases lying between them. CDR3 coding DNA: TGTGCCAGCAGCCTTGCGGGACCCTCCTACGAGCAGTACTTC. Translating gives CASSLAGPSYEQYF.

The rearrangement links TRBV29-1 to TRBJ1-5; no reliable D call. The germline V gene has CDR1 SQVTM and CDR2 ANQGSEA. The CDR3 runs to 13 residues. Trimming shortened V by 4 bases and J by 3 bases, and 10 bases separated the two germline ends. The DNA of the CDR3 is TGCAGCGTTGTTTCACAGCCCAATCAGCCCCAGCATTTT. Translated: CSVVSQPNQPQHF.

The CDR3 DNA reads as TGTGCCAGCAGTTTTGGGACTAGCGGGAGGAGACGGCAGTTCTTC. This encodes CASSFGTSGRRRQFF. The chain employs TRBV27 and TRBJ2-1, with 15 bases matching TRBD2. V lost 3 bases to trimming and J lost 12 bases; unmatched junction nucleotides: 6. CDR1 and CDR2 (germline): MNHEY, SMNVEV (reference sequence). This CDR3 is built from 15 residues.

The chain is built from TRBV29-1 and TRBJ1-6, with D uncertain. The CDR3 loop spans 14 amino acids. The germline CDR1 and CDR2 sequences are SQVTM and ANQGSEA. V was trimmed by 5 bases and J by 4 bases, leaving 12 bases between them. The CDR3 region is CSVRESPYNSPLHF. The DNA of the CDR3 is TGCAGCGTTCGAGAATCCCCTTATAATTCACCCCTCCACTTT.

This chain connects TRBV15 to TRBJ2-2; the D gene is possibly TRBD2 (5 bases). This CDR3 is built from 14 residues. The V gene's germline CDR1 is LNHNV and CDR2 YYDKDF (reference sequence). V dropped 6 bases and J dropped 4 bases, with 12 bases sitting between them. Here the CDR3 reads CATSTRAGTGELFF. DNA for the CDR3: TGTGCCACCAGTACAAGGGCGGGCACCGGGGAGCTGTTTTTT. The whole variable domain, remainder taken from reference TRBV15 and TRBJ2-2, is DAMVIQNPRYQVTQFGKPVTLSCSQTLNHNVMYWYQQKSSQAPKLLFHYYDKDFNNEADTPDNFQSRRPNTSFCFLDIRSPGLGDTAMYLCATSTRAGTGELFFGEGSRLTVL.

For the CDR3, the DNA is TGTGCCAGCAGACTCACCGGGGACAGTGAAGCTTTCTTT. The encoded protein is CASRLTGDSEAFF. The rearrangement joins TRBV6-5 to TRBJ1-1, with 7 bases aligning to TRBD1. Losses at the gene ends were 6 bases for V and 7 bases for J; bases not matched to a gene: 8. This CDR3 contains 13 residues. Germline V gene sequence: CDR1 MNHEY, CDR2 SVGAGI.

This clone was observed a single time. This chain uses TRBV7-3 with TRBJ2-1, with 13 positions matching TRBD2. The CDR3 is 19 residues long. Germline CDR1 SGHTA, CDR2 FQGTGA. V trimming: 5 bases; J trimming: 1 base; junction bases outside the gene matches: 11. The CDR3 DNA is TGTGCCAGCAGCCGGACTAGCGGGGGTGCACTGACATCCTACAATGAGCAGTTCTTC. It specifies CASSRTSGGALTSYNEQFF.